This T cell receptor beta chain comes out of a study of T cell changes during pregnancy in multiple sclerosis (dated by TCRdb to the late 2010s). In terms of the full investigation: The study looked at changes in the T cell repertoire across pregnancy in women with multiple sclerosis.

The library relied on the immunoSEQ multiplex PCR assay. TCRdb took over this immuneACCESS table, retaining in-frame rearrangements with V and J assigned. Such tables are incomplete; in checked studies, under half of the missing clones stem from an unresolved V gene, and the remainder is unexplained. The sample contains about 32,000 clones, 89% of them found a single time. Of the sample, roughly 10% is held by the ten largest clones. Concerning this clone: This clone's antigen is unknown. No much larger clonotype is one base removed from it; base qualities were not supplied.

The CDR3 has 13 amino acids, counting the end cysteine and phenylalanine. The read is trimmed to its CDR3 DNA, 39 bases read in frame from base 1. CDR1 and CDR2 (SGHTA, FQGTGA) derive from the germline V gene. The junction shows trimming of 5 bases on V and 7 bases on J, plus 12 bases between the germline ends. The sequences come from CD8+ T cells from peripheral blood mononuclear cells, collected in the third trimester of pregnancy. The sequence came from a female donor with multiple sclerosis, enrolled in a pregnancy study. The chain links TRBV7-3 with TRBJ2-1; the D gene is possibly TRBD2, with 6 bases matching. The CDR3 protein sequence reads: CASSHGTANEQFF. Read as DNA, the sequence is TGTGCCAGCAGCCATGGGACTGCTAATGAGCAGTTCTTC.